Shown below are 2 T cell receptor beta chains from a single sample sequenced in a study of blood T cell repertoires in COVID-19. This table comes from immunoSEQ multiplex PCR, and its TCRdb copy is limited to in-frame clones, with some not included. The data hold around 250,000 clones, with about four fifths observed a single time. Sequencing was done on a sample of peripheral blood. All receptors derive from a man aged 80 or over with acute or convalescent COVID-19.

The count of this clone is one. The V and J genes are TRBV5-5 and TRBJ2-3, with a possible D match to TRBD1 (6 bases). The CDR3 contains 16 residues. V lost 0 bases and J 1 base, leaving 12 bases between the germline ends. Germline V lookup: CDR1 SGHKS, CDR2 YYEKEE (reference sequence). The chain's CDR3 is CASSLVLGARTDTQYF. DNA for the CDR3: TGTGCCAGCAGCTTGGTGTTGGGGGCACGCACAGATACGCAGTATTTT.

The chain joins TRBV19 to TRBJ1-2; 9 nucleotides agree with TRBD1. The CDR3 is 14 amino acids. Germline V gives CDR1 LNHDA, CDR2 SQIVND (reference sequence). J lost 5 bases, V lost 6 bases, and 7 bases had no gene match. In DNA form, the CDR3 reads TGTGCCAGTAGAAGACAGGGGGTAGGGTATGGCTACACCTTC. This codes for CASRRQGVGYGYTF. The whole variable domain, remainder taken from reference TRBV19 and TRBJ1-2, is DGGITQSPKYLFRKEGQNVTLSCEQNLNHDAMYWYRQDPGQGLRLIYYSQIVNDFQKGDIAEGYSVSREKKESFPLTVTSAQKNPTAFYLCASRRQGVGYGYTFGSGTRLTVV.